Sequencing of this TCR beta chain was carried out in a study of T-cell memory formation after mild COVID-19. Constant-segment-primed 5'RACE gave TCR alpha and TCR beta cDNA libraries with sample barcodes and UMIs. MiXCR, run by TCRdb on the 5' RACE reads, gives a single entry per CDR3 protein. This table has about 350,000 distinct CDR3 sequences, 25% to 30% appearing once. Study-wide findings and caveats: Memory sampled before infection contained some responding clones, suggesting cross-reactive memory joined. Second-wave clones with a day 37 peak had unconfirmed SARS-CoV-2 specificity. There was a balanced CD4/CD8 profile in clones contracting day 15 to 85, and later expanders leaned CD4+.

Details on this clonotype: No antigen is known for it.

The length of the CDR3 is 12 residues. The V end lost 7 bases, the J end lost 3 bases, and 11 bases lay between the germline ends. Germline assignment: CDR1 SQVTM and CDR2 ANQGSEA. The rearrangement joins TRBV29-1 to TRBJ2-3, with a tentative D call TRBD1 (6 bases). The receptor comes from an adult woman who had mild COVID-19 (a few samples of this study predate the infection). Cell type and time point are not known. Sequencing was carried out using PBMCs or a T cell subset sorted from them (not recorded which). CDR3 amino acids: CSAHRVTDTQYF. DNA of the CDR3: TGCAGCGCCCACAGGGTGACAGATACGCAGTATTTT.